This TCR beta chain derives from a study of graft-versus-host responses after intestinal transplantation. Across the whole study: Multivisceral, liver-intestinal, or isolated intestinal grafts went to recipients. Recipients across the board were started on anti-thymocyte globulin induction, then kept on tacrolimus and steroids for around three years. Findings of the study overall: Peak levels of circulating GvH clones tracked with early post-transplant HvG declines. GvH clones were found in recipient marrow; some appeared first in ileum or blood.

Turning to this clone: Its antigen is as yet unknown.

The CDR3 contains 15 residues. Germline V gives CDR1 SNHLY, CDR2 FYNNEI. Losses at the gene ends were 2 bases for V and 1 base for J; bases not matched to a gene: 3. The table came from immunoSEQ multiplex PCR; TCRdb's copy has only in-frame clones and leaves some out. Of about 97,000 clones in the sample, more than 80% were seen once. The material sequenced was PBMCs, taken about 440 days after intestinal transplant. The TCR sequence derives from a human patient who received an intestinal transplant, so some T cells may come from the graft donor. The rearrangement uses TRBV2 and TRBJ2-3; 7 positions agree with TRBD1. The chain's CDR3 is CASSERQGGTDTQYF. DNA of the CDR3: TGTGCCAGCAGTGAACGGCAGGGGGGCACAGATACGCAGTATTTT.